Presented here are 5 T cell receptor beta chains from one specimen sequenced in a study of cytomegalovirus exposure and HLA in healthy donors. Both 60 Vbeta primers and 13 Jbeta primers went into the PCR. The repertoire was sequenced with immunoSEQ multiplex PCR; TCRdb's copy has only in-frame clones and lacks some. Of some 190,000 clones in the sample, roughly 75% are singletons; the top ten hold approximately 2.1%. Sequencing used PBMCs. The receptors come from a woman in her 30s in good health and CMV-seronegative.

The chain carries TRBV25-1 and TRBJ1-2; D might be TRBD1 (5 bases). The ends were cut back, 0 bases at V and 6 bases at J, with 17 bases in the middle. The CDR3 loop spans 16 amino acids. The germline V gene has CDR1 MGHDK and CDR2 SYGVNS. CDR3 in amino acids: CASSEYGGRRTNGYTF. The CDR3 nucleotides are TGTGCCAGCAGTGAATACGGGGGACGCCGGACGAATGGCTACACCTTC.

The V and J genes are TRBV13 and TRBJ1-1, with D hard to call. The CDR3 has 13 residues. Germline CDR1 reads PRHDT; CDR2 reads FYEKMQ (reference sequence). V was pared by 7 bases and J by 1 base, with 10 bases between. The CDR3 sequence is CASKEVRNTEAFF. In DNA form, the CDR3 reads TGTGCCAGCAAGGAGGTCCGGAACACTGAAGCTTTCTTT.

The rearrangement uses TRBV25-1 and TRBJ2-5; TRBD2 might be the D (6 bases). The length of the CDR3 is 14 residues. Between the trimmed V and J ends, which lost 4 bases and 5 bases, there was a span of 14 bases. Per germline, CDR1 MGHDK and CDR2 SYGVNS. This CDR3 is CASSVHGAGETQYF. The CDR3 DNA follows: TGTGCCAGCAGTGTACATGGGGCGGGGGAGACCCAGTACTTC.

This chain links TRBV6-6 with TRBJ1-5, with D possibly matching TRBD1 (6 bases). Germline-derived CDR1 and CDR2 are MNHNY and SVGAGI (reference sequence). Trimming removed 3 bases at V and 1 base at J, with 10 bases between. CDR3 length: 15 residues. DNA for the CDR3: TGTGCCAGCAGTTATATGGGGGCAAGCAATCAGCCCCAGCATTTT. Its protein product is CASSYMGASNQPQHF.

This clone was detected only a few times. The V and J genes are TRBV19 and TRBJ1-5, with 9 nucleotides matching TRBD1. The CDR3 is 16 amino acids. J was trimmed by 7 bases and V by 5 bases; bases with no gene match: 12. CDR1 is LNHDA and CDR2 is SQIVND in the germline V gene (reference sequence). Here the CDR3 reads CASSLRTTGGRQPQHF. The CDR3 DNA reads TGTGCCAGTAGTTTACGAACTACAGGGGGCAGACAGCCCCAGCATTTT. The variable domain in full, with the rest retrieved from reference TRBV19 and TRBJ1-5, is DGGITQSPKYLFRKEGQNVTLSCEQNLNHDAMYWYRQDPGQGLRLIYYSQIVNDFQKGDIAEGYSVSREKKESFPLTVTSAQKNPTAFYLCASSLRTTGGRQPQHFGDGTRLSIL.